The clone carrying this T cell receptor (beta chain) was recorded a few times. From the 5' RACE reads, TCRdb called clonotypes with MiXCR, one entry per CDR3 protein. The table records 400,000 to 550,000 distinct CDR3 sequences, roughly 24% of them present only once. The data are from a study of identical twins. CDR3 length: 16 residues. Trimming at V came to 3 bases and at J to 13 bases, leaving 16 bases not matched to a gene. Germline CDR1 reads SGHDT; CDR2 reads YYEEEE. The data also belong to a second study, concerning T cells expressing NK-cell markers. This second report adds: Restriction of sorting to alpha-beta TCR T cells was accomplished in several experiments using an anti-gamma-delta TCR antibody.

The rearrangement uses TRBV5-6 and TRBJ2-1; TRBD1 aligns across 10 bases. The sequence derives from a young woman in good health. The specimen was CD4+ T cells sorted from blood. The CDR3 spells CASSSRDRGLIQAQFF. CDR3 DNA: TGTGCCAGCAGCTCCCGGGACAGGGGATTAATACAGGCTCAGTTCTTC.